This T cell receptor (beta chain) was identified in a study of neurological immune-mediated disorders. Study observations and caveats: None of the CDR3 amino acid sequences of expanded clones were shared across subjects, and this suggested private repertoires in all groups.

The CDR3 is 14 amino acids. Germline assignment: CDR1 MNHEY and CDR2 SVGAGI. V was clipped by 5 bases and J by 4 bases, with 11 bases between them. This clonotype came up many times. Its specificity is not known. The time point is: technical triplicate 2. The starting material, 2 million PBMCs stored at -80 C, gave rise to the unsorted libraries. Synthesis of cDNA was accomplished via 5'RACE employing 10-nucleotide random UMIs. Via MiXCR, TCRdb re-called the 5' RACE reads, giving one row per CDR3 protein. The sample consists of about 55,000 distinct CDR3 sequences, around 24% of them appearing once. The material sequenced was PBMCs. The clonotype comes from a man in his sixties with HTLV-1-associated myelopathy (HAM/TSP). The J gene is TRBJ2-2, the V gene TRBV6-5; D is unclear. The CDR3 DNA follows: TGTGCCAGCAGTGGCCGCCATGGCACCGGGGAGCTGTTTTTT. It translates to CASSGRHGTGELFF.